The next 4 T cell receptor beta chains were all read from a single sample in a study of blood T cell repertoires in COVID-19 (dated by TCRdb to 2019 to 2021). Library method: the immunoSEQ multiplex PCR assay. TCRdb provides this immuneACCESS table in a form limited to in-frame rearrangements. Some clones are lacking; in checked studies, under half of them reflect an unresolved V gene, and why the rest are absent is not known. The sample table shows tens of thousands of clones, and 78% are seen once. Approximately 12% of the sample comes from the top ten. The sequenced material came from peripheral blood. These receptors came from an elderly man with acute or convalescent COVID-19.

J is TRBJ2-7 and V is TRBV11-3, with 9 bases that match TRBD2. In germline, CDR1 is SGHNT, CDR2 YENEEA. The junction had 5 bases not matched to a gene; V was cut back by 2 bases and J by 3 bases. This CDR3 has 15 residues. CDR3 DNA sequence: TGTGCCAGCAGCTTACTAGCGGGGCAACTCTACGAGCAGTACTTC. Residues: CASSLLAGQLYEQYF.

The chain combines TRBV7-2 with TRBJ1-2, with TRBD1 matching over 7 bases. Germline trimming cut 4 bases from V and 2 bases from J; bases unmatched to any gene: 4. CDR1 and CDR2 from the germline V gene are SGHTA and FQGNSA. The CDR3 spans 14 residues. CDR3 sequence reads: CASSSTGWNYGYTF. The CDR3 DNA follows: TGTGCCAGCAGCTCGACAGGGTGGAACTATGGCTACACCTTC. Looking up the rest from reference TRBV7-2 and TRBJ1-2 gives the full variable domain: GAGVSQSPSNKVTEKGKDVELRCDPISGHTALYWYRQSLGQGLEFLIYFQGNSAPDKSGLPSDRFSAERTGGSVSTLTIQRTQQEDSAVYLCASSSTGWNYGYTFGSGTRLTVV.

The V gene is TRBV7-2, the J gene TRBJ2-7; no clear D. V lost 7 bases to trimming and J lost 5 bases, with 9 bases between them. The length of the CDR3 is 11 residues. Germline V gene sequence: CDR1 SGHTA, CDR2 FQGNSA. The CDR3 protein is CASTSSNEQYF. The CDR3 DNA sequence: TGTGCCAGCACTAGTTCAAACGAGCAGTACTTC.

The rearrangement uses TRBV3-1 (or the pseudogene TRBV3-2) and TRBJ2-7; D is ambiguous. V gave up 0 bases and J gave up 3 bases, with 12 bases separating them. Per germline, CDR1 LGHDT and CDR2 YNNKEL (reference sequence). The CDR3 extends over 15 amino acids. CDR3 sequence: CASSQDLAEVYEQYF. In nucleotides, the CDR3 is TGTGCCAGCAGCCAAGATCTGGCAGAGGTCTACGAGCAGTACTTC.